This T cell receptor (beta chain) was sequenced during a study of tumor-infiltrating lymphocytes in primary liver carcinoma. For the study at large: Participating patients were men and women between 30 and 69 years old.

Out of unsorted whole blood came the blood RNA, and germline DNA was extracted as well. A constant-region primer served to make TCR beta cDNA from roughly 500 ng total RNA. Library construction for TCR beta comprised three nested multiplex PCR rounds performed with slightly modified ARM-PCR. Amplification in the first two PCR rounds was performed using TRBV1-TRBV30 forward primers and a C-beta reverse primer for around 10 cycles each. TCRdb recomputed calls from the multiplex PCR reads with MiXCR, one row per CDR3 protein. Of about 200,000 distinct CDR3 sequences in the sample, less than 65% were seen once. CDR3 length equals 19 residues. Germline CDR1 and CDR2: MNHNS and SASEGT. Trimming shortened V by 10 bases and J by 5 bases, and 32 bases separated the two germline ends. Details on this clonotype: Since a much larger clone is just one base distant, this may be a read error.

The V call is TRBV6-1, the J call TRBJ2-2; perhaps TRBD2 as D (5 bases). The TCR sequence derives from a woman aged 55-69 years with primary liver carcinoma and hepatitis B virus infection. Sample: peripheral blood. The CDR3 here is CANSPLPQTSLRGTGELFF. The CDR3 coding sequence is TGTGCCAACAGCCCCCTTCCACAGACGTCCCTTCGCGGGACCGGGGAGCTGTTTTTT.